This T cell receptor (beta chain) was sequenced in a study of blood T cell repertoires in COVID-19. Across the whole study: Collection of acute and convalescent COVID-19 samples took place in the United States, Italy and Spain.

Profiled with immunoSEQ multiplex PCR; TCRdb holds only in-frame clones, not every one. The sample holds more than 35,000 clones, 75% to 90% seen once. The CDR3 consists of 14 residues. The trim removed 7 bases at V and 2 bases at J, leaving 8 bases unmatched. This clonotype originated in a woman in her 70s with acute or convalescent COVID-19. The chain has TRBV23-1 and TRBJ2-7; TRBD1 agrees at 7 bases. TRBV23-1 is an ORF for which the function is uncertain. Sequenced input: peripheral blood. The CDR3 sequence: CASKLDRRTYEQYF. The DNA for the CDR3 is TGCGCCAGCAAGTTGGACAGGAGGACCTACGAGCAGTACTTC.